This section outlines one T cell receptor beta chain sequence together with its context. The antigen is unknown. This record belongs to a study of cytomegalovirus exposure and HLA in healthy donors. About the research overall: HLA-typed donors were the source of 80 million to 90 million unique TCRs, which an early data release held. Study-wide results and limits: An analysis that was carried out later associated 16,951 TCR beta sequences with HLA alleles at 0.05 false discovery rate.

In the PCR, 60 Vbeta and 13 Jbeta primers were used. The protocol was immunoSEQ multiplex PCR, while the TCRdb copy is restricted to in-frame clones and leaves out a portion. The sample consists of roughly 190,000 clones, 79% of them appearing once. Germline assignment: CDR1 MNHEY and CDR2 SMNVEV (reference sequence). The CDR3 consists of 19 residues. Unmatched junction bases numbered 12, after V lost 1 base and J lost 5 bases. The receptor was derived from a girl aged 5 to 17 in good health and CMV-seropositive. The chain couples TRBV27 to TRBJ1-6, with 9 bases matching TRBD1. The sequenced sample consisted of PBMCs. The CDR3 protein is CASSLLITGGRGHNSPLHF. CDR3 nucleotide sequence: TGTGCCAGCAGTTTATTAATTACAGGGGGCAGGGGCCATAATTCACCCCTCCACTTT.